This T cell receptor beta chain was sequenced during a study of tumor-infiltrating lymphocytes in primary liver carcinoma. Study context: Regardless of tissue type, samples showed similar yields of roughly 3.65 to 8 million productive TCRbeta reads.

A word on this clonotype: Its specificity is not known. A much larger clone differs from this one at a single base, so this may be a read error.

Synthesis of TCR beta cDNA was carried out from about 500 ng total RNA with a constant-region primer. Three nested multiplex PCR rounds, a slightly modified ARM-PCR, produced the libraries for TCR beta. Running roughly 10 cycles apiece, the first two PCR rounds relied on TRBV1-TRBV30 forward primers together with a C-beta reverse primer. TCRdb itself ran the multiplex PCR reads through MiXCR, one entry per CDR3 protein. The sample yields 95,000 to 150,000 distinct CDR3 sequences, 55% to 65% seen once. Findings and limits, study-wide: In tumor-adjacent and tumor-blood pairs, overlap was lower than in tumor region pairs.

Co-extraction of RNA and DNA was performed on about 19-30 mg of unsorted bulk tissue. Over 75% viable tumor cells were present in every tumor sample. The CDR3 sequence is 14 residues long. Germline-derived CDR1 and CDR2 are ENHRY and SYGVKD. The source is an older woman with primary liver carcinoma and hepatitis B virus infection. The sample consisted of liver tumor tissue from sampling region 1. The subset denotes: tumor region T1, superior pole. The chain links TRBV10-3 to TRBJ2-7, with D possibly matching TRBD1 (6 bases). Here the CDR3 reads CASQQGISSYEHYF. The DNA of the CDR3 is TGTGCCAGCCAACAGGGCATTAGCTCCTACGAGCATTACTTC.